This T cell receptor (beta chain) appears in the sequencing data of a study of siplizumab effects on memory and regulatory T cells. This CDR3 is built from 12 residues. Using immunoSEQ multiplex PCR, the repertoire was profiled, and TCRdb retains in-frame clones only, with some absent. The sample consists of over 95,000 clones, around 93% of them appearing once. Sequencing was carried out using non-Treg CD4+ T cells sorted from blood. This TCR was sampled from a human donor in good health. This sequence joins TRBV21-1 and TRBJ2-1; no DNA check was done on the table's D call, TRBD1. TRBV21-1 is listed as a pseudogene. CDR3 in amino acids: CASRQGGGEQFF. The CDR3 DNA sequence: TGTGCCAGCAGACAGGGGGGTGGTGAGCAGTTCTTC.